This entry concerns a single T cell receptor (beta chain). Its target is unknown. The sample originates from a study of T cells expressing NK-cell markers. On the study more broadly: The study sequenced eight donors, seven HCMV-seropositive and one seronegative.

TCRdb derives one entry per CDR3 protein from the 5' RACE reads, leaving out DNA. The sample holds around 260,000 distinct CDR3 sequences. There are 13 residues in the CDR3. Germline V gives CDR1 SEHNR, CDR2 FQNEAQ (reference sequence). Findings of the study overall: Dominant NKG2C+ clonotype frequencies of 1.0-7.0% of CD8+ T cells were measured in six or seven donors. Certain NKG2C+ T cell clones were expanded, and their HCMV specificity remained unclear. The same clonotypes also predominated in the CD3+CD56-NKG2C+ fraction of a handful of donors.

The V call is TRBV7-9, the J call TRBJ2-3. The specimen sequenced was blood T cells: a sorted CD56 or NKG2C T cell subset, CD4+ or CD8+ T cells, or bulk PBMC T cells (not recorded which). This clonotype was sampled from a woman aged 18 to 75 in good health. CDR3 sequence: CASSLAGADTQYF.